The 31 T cell receptor beta chains listed next were all sequenced from one sample in a study of beta chain features in type 1 diabetes. The authors reverse transcribed all of the isolated RNA, so sequencing captured expressed TCRB transcripts. Here immunoSEQ multiplex PCR was the method, and the copy in TCRdb shows in-frame clones only, minus some. This table holds roughly 330,000 clones, roughly 12% found once. These receptors' antigens are unknown. Broader study findings: There was a moderate but significant shortening of TCRB CDR3s in all four CD4+ subsets of Type 1 diabetes patients.

The specimen sequenced was naive CD4+ T cells from blood. Receptors originate from a woman between 18 and 29 years old with type 1 diabetes.

This clone has only one observation. The V call is TRBV9, the J call TRBJ1-4; tentative D call: TRBD1 (5 bases). CDR1 and CDR2 from the germline V gene are SGDLS and YYNGEE. V shed 4 bases and J shed 5 bases, with 12 bases lying between them. The CDR3 totals 14 residues. CDR3 in DNA: TGTGCCAGCAGCAAGGGGTTGGGGAATGAAAAACTGTTTTTT. Translation: CASSKGLGNEKLFF.

This rearrangement joins TRBV7-3 to TRBJ2-1; 12 bases line up with TRBD2. CDR1 is SGHTA and CDR2 is FQGTGA in the germline V gene. V was clipped by 5 bases and J by 5 bases; unmatched bases: 4. This CDR3 has 15 residues. The CDR3 loop is CASSPTSGSHNEQFF. The DNA of the CDR3 is TGTGCCAGCAGCCCGACTAGCGGGAGCCACAATGAGCAGTTCTTC.

Points on this clone: Other DNA sequences in this sample translate to the same CDR3. The rearrangement links TRBV5-1 to TRBJ2-1; TRBD2 matches 9 bases. Germline CDR1 SGHRS, CDR2 YFSETQ. The CDR3 runs 15 residues. Trimming cost V 3 bases and J 7 bases; bases outside gene matches: 8. The CDR3: CASSSGLAGGNEQFF. In nucleotides, the CDR3 is TGCGCCAGCAGCTCGGGACTAGCAGGCGGGAATGAGCAGTTCTTC.

The rearrangement links TRBV7-9 to TRBJ1-2; D unclear. The V end lost 5 bases, the J end lost 4 bases, and 14 bases lay between the germline ends. CDR1 is SEHNR, CDR2 FQNEAQ, per germline (reference sequence). The CDR3 spans 14 residues. CDR3 nucleotide sequence: TGTGCCAGCAGCCCGGGAGTATCTTTCTATGGCTACACCTTC. Translation gives CASSPGVSFYGYTF.

The chain joins TRBV25-1 to TRBJ1-2; D perhaps matches TRBD1 (5 bases). Trimming cost V 1 base and J 8 bases, with 17 bases left between them. Germline V gene data show CDR1 as MGHDK and CDR2 as SYGVNS. The CDR3 spans 15 residues. The CDR3 protein is CASSESPGRIGGYTF. The CDR3 DNA reads TGTGCCAGCAGTGAATCTCCAGGGAGGATCGGAGGCTACACCTTC.

This clone has only a few counts. Its ends do not fully match the called genes, so a read error is possible. The chain has TRBV7-2 and TRBJ1-2; D is ambiguous. The CDR3 runs 13 residues. Germline CDR1 and CDR2: SGHTA and FQGNSA. CDR3 sequence: CASSSRAQTSGRF. The CDR3 DNA is TGTGCCAGCAGCTCGAGGGCACAGACGTCCGGCCGCTTC.

The chain links TRBV19 to TRBJ2-1, with D hard to call. The V and J ends lost 6 bases and 1 base respectively, with 10 bases between them. The CDR3 contains 14 residues. Per the germline V gene, CDR1 is LNHDA and CDR2 is SQIVND (reference sequence). CDR3 DNA sequence: TGTGCCAGTAGCCCTCTGAGGTCCTACAATGAGCAGTTCTTC. It encodes CASSPLRSYNEQFF.

CDR3 residues: CASSPRHQGSSYEQYF. CDR3 bases: TGTGCCAGTAGTCCCAGACACCAGGGAAGCTCCTACGAGCAGTACTTC. This chain connects TRBV19 to TRBJ2-7; D is possibly TRBD1 (5 bases). Germline V CDR1 and CDR2: LNHDA, SQIVND (reference sequence). Trimming took off 5 bases at V and 0 bases at J, with 17 bases between the two ends. CDR3 length: 16 residues.

This chain uses TRBV5-1 with TRBJ1-1; 7 bases are shared with TRBD1. Germline V lookup: CDR1 SGHRS, CDR2 YFSETQ. Trimming removed 2 bases from V and 1 base from J; junction bases left unmatched: 2. The CDR3 extends over 14 amino acids. CDR3 sequence reads: CASSLGGGNTEAFF. The DNA for the CDR3 is TGCGCCAGCAGCTTAGGGGGCGGGAACACTGAAGCTTTCTTT.

This clone was observed a handful of times. This chain joins TRBV6-5 and TRBJ1-5; 9 nucleotides align to TRBD1. CDR1 and CDR2 from the germline V gene are MNHEY and SVGAGI. The CDR3 consists of 15 residues. J gave up 1 base and V 6 bases, and 4 bases lay outside the gene matches. In DNA, the CDR3 is TGTGCCAGCAGGCTGACAGGGGGAAGCAATCAGCCCCAGCATTTT. This translates into CASRLTGGSNQPQHF.

The rearrangement joins TRBV9 to TRBJ2-3; possibly TRBD2 for D (7 bases). This CDR3 is 15 amino acids long. Trimming pared 6 bases from V and 5 bases from J, leaving 19 bases between. From germline, CDR1 is SGDLS and CDR2 YYNGEE. CDR3 residues: CASNRGGGAGDTQYF. CDR3 coding DNA: TGTGCCAGCAACCGAGGGGGGGGAGCTGGAGATACGCAGTATTTT.

J is TRBJ1-5 and V is TRBV4-1; D is possibly TRBD1 (6 bases). The CDR3 extends over 16 amino acids. The germline CDR1 and CDR2 sequences are MGHRA and YSYEKL. V lost 0 bases to trimming and J lost 0 bases, with 9 bases between them. CDR3 in amino acids: CASSQDRGTSNQPQHF. The CDR3 DNA is TGCGCCAGCAGCCAAGATAGGGGGACTAGCAATCAGCCCCAGCATTTT.

This clone turned up a few times. J is TRBJ2-2 and V is TRBV19, with D unclear. Germline V gene lookup returns CDR1 LNHDA and CDR2 SQIVND (reference sequence). With 3 bases removed from V and 0 bases from J, the gap between germline ends came to 11 bases. The CDR3 consists of 16 residues. CDR3 in amino acids: CASSIPGLSNTGELFF. CDR3 in DNA: TGTGCCAGTAGTATCCCAGGATTATCGAACACCGGGGAGCTGTTTTTT. Supplemented by reference TRBV19 and TRBJ2-2, the full variable domain reads DGGITQSPKYLFRKEGQNVTLSCEQNLNHDAMYWYRQDPGQGLRLIYYSQIVNDFQKGDIAEGYSVSREKKESFPLTVTSAQKNPTAFYLCASSIPGLSNTGELFFGEGSRLTVL.

The V call is TRBV18, the J call TRBJ2-1; TRBD2 matches at 8 bases. The CDR3 loop spans 18 amino acids. The germline V gene has CDR1 KGHSH and CDR2 LQKENI. Trimming removed 3 bases from V and 5 bases from J; junction bases left unmatched: 15. Here the CDR3 reads CASSPAGGSPRDHNEQFF. The CDR3 nucleotides are TGTGCCAGCTCACCTGCGGGAGGATCACCGCGCGATCACAATGAGCAGTTCTTC. Combining the CDR3 with reference TRBV18 and TRBJ2-1 gives the whole variable domain NAGVMQNPRHLVRRRGQEARLRCSPMKGHSHVYWYRQLPEEGLKFMVYLQKENIIDESGMPKERFSAEFPKEGPSILRIQQVVRGDSAAYFCASSPAGGSPRDHNEQFFGPGTRLTVL.

Here the CDR3 reads CAISLGQGSNNEQFF. The CDR3 nucleotides read TGTGCCATCAGCCTAGGACAGGGAAGCAACAATGAGCAGTTCTTC. This sequence joins TRBV10-3 and TRBJ2-1; 8 bases are shared with TRBD1. With V trimmed by 6 bases and J by 5 bases, 9 bases remained unmatched. Germline values: CDR1 ENHRY, CDR2 SYGVKD. The CDR3 totals 15 residues.

This clone was counted a few times. The chain uses TRBV29-1 and TRBJ2-5; a possible D gene is TRBD1 (6 bases). Trimming took off 5 bases at V and 1 base at J, with 14 bases between the two ends. The germline gives CDR1 SQVTM, CDR2 ANQGSEA. The CDR3 loop spans 14 amino acids. The CDR3 coding sequence is TGCAGCGTTACCGGGACATGGGGCCAAGAGACCCAGTACTTC. Translating it yields CSVTGTWGQETQYF.

This clone showed up just a few times. CDR3 nucleotide sequence: TGTGCCAGCAGCTTCGGGGATAAAGAGACCCAGTACTTC. Translated, it gives CASSFGDKETQYF. The rearrangement links TRBV7-3 to TRBJ2-5; possible D gene TRBD2, 5 bases. CDR3 length: 13 amino acids. The V end was cut by 3 bases, the J end by 3 bases, with 8 bases between. Germline CDR1 SGHTA, CDR2 FQGTGA.

The J gene is TRBJ2-6, the V gene TRBV7-9; 14 bases map to TRBD2. The length of the CDR3 is 17 residues. J gave up 2 bases and V 6 bases, and 3 bases lay outside the gene matches. The germline V gene encodes CDR1 SEHNR and CDR2 FQNEAQ (reference sequence). CDR3 protein: CASRGGLAGAGANVLTF. DNA for the CDR3: TGTGCCAGCAGAGGGGGACTAGCGGGAGCTGGGGCCAACGTCCTGACTTTC.

The gene calls are TRBV28 and TRBJ1-2; 8 bases match TRBD1. The trim removed 4 bases at V and 6 bases at J, leaving 7 bases unmatched. Germline V gives CDR1 MDHEN, CDR2 SYDVKM. This CDR3 is built from 14 residues. The CDR3 region has the DNA TGTGCCAGCAGTTCTGCGACAGGGGACCATGGCTACACCTTC. Its protein product is CASSSATGDHGYTF.

The genes are TRBV29-1 and TRBJ1-4; tentatively, D is TRBD1 (5 bases). V was trimmed by 4 bases and J by 8 bases, leaving 11 bases between them. The CDR3 consists of 12 residues. Germline assignment: CDR1 SQVTM and CDR2 ANQGSEA. The CDR3 DNA is TGCAGCGTTGTCGGTCGGGGGGAAAAACTGTTTTTT. Its translation: CSVVGRGEKLFF.

This clone was found a few times. The rearrangement uses TRBV28 and TRBJ2-1, with 10 nucleotides matching TRBD2. Germline assignment: CDR1 MDHEN and CDR2 SYDVKM. The CDR3 length is 15 residues. V shed 4 bases, J shed 14 bases, and the junction held 14 bases outside the gene matches. CDR3 DNA sequence: TGTGCCAGCAGTTCCGTTGTCAGCGGGAGGGCCGGGGAGTTCTTC. Translating it yields CASSSVVSGRAGEFF.

The chain employs TRBV28 and TRBJ1-2; D is unresolved. V lost 3 bases, J lost 6 bases, and 14 bases lay in between. Germline V gene lookup returns CDR1 MDHEN and CDR2 SYDVKM. The CDR3 spans 14 residues. CDR3 sequence reads: CASSFQPPGNGYTF. The DNA for the CDR3 is TGTGCCAGCAGTTTTCAACCACCGGGAAATGGCTACACCTTC.

This clone was observed a handful of times. The CDR3 nucleotides are TGTGCCAGCAGTTTAAGAGGGACAGGGAGCACCGGGGAGCTGTTTTTT. The encoded protein is CASSLRGTGSTGELFF. The J gene is TRBJ2-2, the V gene TRBV27, with 9 bases identical to TRBD1. After removal of 2 bases from V and 4 bases from J, the junction contained 5 bases not matched to a gene. The CDR3 length is 16 residues. Germline values: CDR1 MNHEY, CDR2 SMNVEV (reference sequence).

In this sample, this clone turned up a few times. This rearrangement joins TRBV28 to TRBJ2-7, with unresolved D. Trimming shortened V by 4 bases and J by 5 bases, and 18 bases separated the two germline ends. The CDR3 contains 15 residues. The germline CDR1 and CDR2 sequences are MDHEN and SYDVKM. CDR3: CASSSTNPSDDEQYV. Here the CDR3 DNA reads TGTGCCAGCAGTTCCACTAACCCATCGGATGACGAGCAGTACGTC.

This clone was observed a handful of times. The chain couples TRBV18 to TRBJ1-2; the match to TRBD1 covers 7 bases. The junction had 6 bases not matched to a gene; V was cut back by 5 bases and J by 6 bases. Germline-derived CDR1 and CDR2 are KGHSH and LQKENI. The CDR3 spans 13 residues. The CDR3 loop is CASSRTGSNGYTF. CDR3 DNA sequence: TGTGCCAGCTCAAGGACAGGTAGCAATGGCTACACCTTC.

The chain carries TRBV9 and TRBJ1-2; 7 bases match TRBD1. Germline CDR1 is SGDLS and CDR2 is YYNGEE. The length of the CDR3 is 14 residues. The junction had 6 bases not matched to a gene; V was cut back by 0 bases and J by 7 bases. This chain's CDR3 is CASSVDPGTAGYTF. The CDR3 nucleotides are TGTGCCAGCAGCGTAGATCCCGGGACAGCTGGCTACACCTTC.

This clone has a handful of counts. The chain employs TRBV19 and TRBJ2-7, with 9 positions matching TRBD2. V dropped 6 bases and J dropped 6; count of bases not matched to a gene: 12. The CDR3 loop spans 15 amino acids. CDR1 is LNHDA and CDR2 is SQIVND in the germline V gene (reference sequence). CDR3 in DNA: TGTGCCAGTAGCAAACCTTCAGCGGGAGGAGGCGAGCAGTACTTC. Its protein is CASSKPSAGGGEQYF.

V is TRBV4-1 and J is TRBJ2-3, with 8 bases matching TRBD1. Germline trimming cut 2 bases from V and 0 bases from J; bases unmatched to any gene: 7. The CDR3 extends over 17 amino acids. Per the germline V gene, CDR1 is MGHRA and CDR2 is YSYEKL. The CDR3 sequence is CASSQTGTGGSTDTQYF. CDR3 DNA sequence: TGCGCCAGCAGCCAAACCGGGACAGGCGGTAGCACAGATACGCAGTATTTT.

This clone was counted only a few times. The chain recombines TRBV18 with TRBJ2-1, with D hard to call. V dropped 4 bases and J dropped 8 bases, with 15 bases sitting between them. This CDR3 spans 14 amino acids. The V gene's germline CDR1 is KGHSH and CDR2 LQKENI. The CDR3 sequence is CASSQTSWRDEQFF. The DNA for the CDR3 is TGTGCCAGCTCACAGACCTCTTGGAGAGATGAGCAGTTCTTC.

The V gene is TRBV30, the J gene TRBJ1-3; no clear D gene. The CDR3 runs 14 residues. Germline CDR1 is GTSNPN and CDR2 is SVGIG (reference sequence). V was cut by 0 bases and J by 0 bases, with 6 bases left in between. The CDR3 loop is CAWSVTYSGNTIYF. CDR3 bases: TGTGCCTGGAGTGTAACTTACTCTGGAAACACCATATATTTT.

This clone came up a few times. The rearrangement uses TRBV10-3 and TRBJ2-3; 12 nucleotides line up with TRBD2. The CDR3 is 16 amino acids. Germline V lookup: CDR1 ENHRY, CDR2 SYGVKD. The V and J ends lost 3 bases and 6 bases, in that order; junction bases with no gene match: 7. The CDR3 DNA is TGTGCCATCAGTGACCCTCGGACTAGCGGGATGGATACGCAGTATTTT. Residues: CAISDPRTSGMDTQYF.